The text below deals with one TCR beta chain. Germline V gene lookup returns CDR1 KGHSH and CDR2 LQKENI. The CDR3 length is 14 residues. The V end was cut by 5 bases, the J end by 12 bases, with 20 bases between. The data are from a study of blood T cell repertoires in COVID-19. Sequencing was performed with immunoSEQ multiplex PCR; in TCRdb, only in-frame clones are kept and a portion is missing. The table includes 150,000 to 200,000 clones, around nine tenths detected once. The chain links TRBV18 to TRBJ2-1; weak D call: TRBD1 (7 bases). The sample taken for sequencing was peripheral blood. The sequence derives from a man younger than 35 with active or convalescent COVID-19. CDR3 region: CASSRRDRNPTQFF. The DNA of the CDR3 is TGTGCCAGCTCAAGGCGGGACAGAAACCCCACGCAGTTCTTC.